Given below is one T cell receptor (beta chain) in context. Treatment indicated: preoperative locoregional IRX-2 cytokine immunotherapy. This phase Ib study tested locoregional IRX-2 cytokine immunotherapy given before surgery. The record originates from a study of preoperative IRX-2 immunotherapy in early breast cancer. The CDR3 contains 13 residues. Germline CDR1 WSHSY, CDR2 SAAADI. V shed 3 bases, J shed 6 bases, and the junction held 5 bases outside the gene matches. Repertoires were generated with immunoSEQ multiplex PCR, while TCRdb's copy carries only in-frame clones and drops some. The sample carries about 45,000 clones, 70% to 85% recorded once.

The TCR originated in a human donor with breast cancer. Source: tumor tissue, taken after IRX-2 immunotherapy. The chain links TRBV10-2 to TRBJ2-7; 7 bases fit TRBD2. This chain's CDR3 is CASSEGGRAEQYF. The CDR3 DNA reads TGCGCCAGCAGTGAAGGCGGGAGAGCCGAGCAGTACTTC.